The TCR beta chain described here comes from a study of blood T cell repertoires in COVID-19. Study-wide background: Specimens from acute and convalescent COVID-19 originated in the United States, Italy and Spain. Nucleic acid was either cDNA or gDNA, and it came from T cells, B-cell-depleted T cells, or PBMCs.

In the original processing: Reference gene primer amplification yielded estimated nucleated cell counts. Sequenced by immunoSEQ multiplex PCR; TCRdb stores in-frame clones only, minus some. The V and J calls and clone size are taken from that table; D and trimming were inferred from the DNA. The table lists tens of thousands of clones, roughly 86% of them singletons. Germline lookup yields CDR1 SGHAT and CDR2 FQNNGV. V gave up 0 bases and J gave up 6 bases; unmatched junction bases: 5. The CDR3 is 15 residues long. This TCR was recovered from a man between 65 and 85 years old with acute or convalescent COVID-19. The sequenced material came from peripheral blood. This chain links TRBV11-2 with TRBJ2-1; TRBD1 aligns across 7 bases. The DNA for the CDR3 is TGTGCCAGCAGCTTAGAGGGGACAGTCGGCAATGAGCAGTTCTTC. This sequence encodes CASSLEGTVGNEQFF.